This T cell receptor beta chain was sequenced in a study of blood T cell repertoires in COVID-19. Turning to the study itself: T cells, B-cell-depleted T cells, or PBMCs provided the cDNA or gDNA that served as material.

Libraries were prepared by immunoSEQ multiplex PCR; TCRdb keeps only in-frame clonotypes and omits some of them. The data hold 68,000 or so clones, with 88% observed a single time. This clone appeared a few times. The germline V gene has CDR1 MGHDK and CDR2 SYGVNS. The CDR3 runs 14 residues. V shed 5 bases and J 5 bases; nucleotides not matched to a gene: 3. The J gene is TRBJ1-6, the V gene TRBV25-1; 7 bases fit TRBD1. The sequenced material came from peripheral blood. The receptor's source is a man aged 65 to 85 with active or convalescent COVID-19. Here the CDR3 reads CASSWDRDNSPLHF. The CDR3 nucleotides are TGTGCCAGCAGTTGGGACAGAGATAATTCACCCCTCCACTTT.